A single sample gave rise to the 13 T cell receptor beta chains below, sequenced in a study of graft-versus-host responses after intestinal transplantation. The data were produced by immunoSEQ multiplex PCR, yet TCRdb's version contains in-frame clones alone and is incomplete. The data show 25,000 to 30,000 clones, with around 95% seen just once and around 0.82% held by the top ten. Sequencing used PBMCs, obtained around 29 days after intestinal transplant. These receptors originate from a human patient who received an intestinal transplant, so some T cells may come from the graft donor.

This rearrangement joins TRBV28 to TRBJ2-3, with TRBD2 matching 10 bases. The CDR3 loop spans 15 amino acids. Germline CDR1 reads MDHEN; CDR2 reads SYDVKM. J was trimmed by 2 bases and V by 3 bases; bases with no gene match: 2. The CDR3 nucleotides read TGTGCCAGCAGTTTCGGGACTAGCGACACAGATACGCAGTATTTT. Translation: CASSFGTSDTDTQYF.

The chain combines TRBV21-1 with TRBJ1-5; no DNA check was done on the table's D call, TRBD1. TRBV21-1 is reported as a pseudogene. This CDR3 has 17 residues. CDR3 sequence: CASSKVRDREWNQPQHF. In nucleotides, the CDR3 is TGTGCCAGCAGCAAAGTCCGCGACAGGGAATGGAATCAGCCCCAGCATTTT.

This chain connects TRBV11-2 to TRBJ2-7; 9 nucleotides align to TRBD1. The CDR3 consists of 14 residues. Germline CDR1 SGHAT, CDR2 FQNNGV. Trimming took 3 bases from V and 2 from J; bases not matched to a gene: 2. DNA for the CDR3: TGTGCCAGCAGCTTCGGGACAGGGACCTACGAGCAGTACTTC. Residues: CASSFGTGTYEQYF.

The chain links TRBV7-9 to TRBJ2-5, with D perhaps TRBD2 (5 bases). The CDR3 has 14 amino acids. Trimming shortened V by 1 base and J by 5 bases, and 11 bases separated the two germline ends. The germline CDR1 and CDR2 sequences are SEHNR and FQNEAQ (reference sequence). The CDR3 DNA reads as TGTGCCAGCAGCTTAGGCGGCGGGTGGGAGACCCAGTACTTC. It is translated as CASSLGGGWETQYF.

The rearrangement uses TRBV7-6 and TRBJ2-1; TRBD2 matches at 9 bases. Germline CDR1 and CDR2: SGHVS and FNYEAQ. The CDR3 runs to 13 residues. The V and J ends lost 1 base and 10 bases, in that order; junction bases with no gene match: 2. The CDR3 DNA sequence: TGTGCCAGCAGCTTAGAGCGGGAGGAGGAGCAGTTCTTC. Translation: CASSLEREEEQFF. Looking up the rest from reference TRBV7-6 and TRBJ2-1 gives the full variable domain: GAGVSQSPRYKVTKRGQDVALRCDPISGHVSLYWYRQALGQGPEFLTYFNYEAQQDKSGLPNDRFSAERPEGSISTLTIQRTEQRDSAMYRCASSLEREEEQFFGPGTRLTVL.

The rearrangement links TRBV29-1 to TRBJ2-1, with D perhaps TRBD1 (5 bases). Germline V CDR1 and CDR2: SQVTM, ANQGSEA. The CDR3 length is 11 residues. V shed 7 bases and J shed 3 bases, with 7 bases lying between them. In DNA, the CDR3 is TGCAGCGGACAGTACTACAATGAGCAGTTCTTC. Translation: CSGQYYNEQFF.

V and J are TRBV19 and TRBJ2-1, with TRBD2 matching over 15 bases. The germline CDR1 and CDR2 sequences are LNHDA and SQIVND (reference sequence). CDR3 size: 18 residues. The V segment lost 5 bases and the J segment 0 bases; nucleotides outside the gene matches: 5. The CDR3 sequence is CASSPGLAGGSSYNEQFF. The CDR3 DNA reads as TGTGCCAGTAGTCCAGGACTAGCGGGAGGGAGCTCCTACAATGAGCAGTTCTTC.

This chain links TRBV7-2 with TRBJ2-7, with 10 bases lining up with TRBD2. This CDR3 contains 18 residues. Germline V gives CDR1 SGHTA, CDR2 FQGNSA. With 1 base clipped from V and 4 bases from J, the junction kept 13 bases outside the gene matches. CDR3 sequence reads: CASSLGTWGLAGVYEQYF. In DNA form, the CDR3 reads TGTGCCAGCAGCTTAGGGACTTGGGGCCTAGCGGGGGTGTACGAGCAGTACTTC.

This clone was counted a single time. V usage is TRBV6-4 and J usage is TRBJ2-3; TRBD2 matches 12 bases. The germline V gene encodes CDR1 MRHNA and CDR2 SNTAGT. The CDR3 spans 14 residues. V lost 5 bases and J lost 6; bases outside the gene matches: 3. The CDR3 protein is CASSQLAGGDTQYF. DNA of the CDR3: TGTGCCAGCAGTCAACTAGCGGGAGGTGATACGCAGTATTTT.

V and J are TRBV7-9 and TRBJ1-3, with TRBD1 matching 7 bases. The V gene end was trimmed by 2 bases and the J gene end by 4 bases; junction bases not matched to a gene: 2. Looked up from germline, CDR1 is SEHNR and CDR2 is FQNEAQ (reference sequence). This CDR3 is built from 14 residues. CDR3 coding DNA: TGTGCCAGCAGCTTATCGGGACAGGGAAACACCATATATTTT. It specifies CASSLSGQGNTIYF.

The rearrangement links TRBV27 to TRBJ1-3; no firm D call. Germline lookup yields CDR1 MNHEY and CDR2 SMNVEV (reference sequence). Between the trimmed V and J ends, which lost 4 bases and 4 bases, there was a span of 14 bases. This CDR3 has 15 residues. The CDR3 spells CASSSIPGPGNTIYF. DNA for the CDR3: TGTGCCAGCAGTTCCATCCCCGGTCCCGGAAACACCATATATTTT.

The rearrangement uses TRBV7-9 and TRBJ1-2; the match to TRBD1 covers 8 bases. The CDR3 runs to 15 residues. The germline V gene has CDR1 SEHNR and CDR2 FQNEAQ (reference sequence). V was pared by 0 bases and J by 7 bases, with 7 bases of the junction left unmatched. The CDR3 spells CASSLAPGQAGGYTF. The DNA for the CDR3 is TGTGCCAGCAGCTTAGCACCGGGACAGGCCGGTGGCTACACCTTC.

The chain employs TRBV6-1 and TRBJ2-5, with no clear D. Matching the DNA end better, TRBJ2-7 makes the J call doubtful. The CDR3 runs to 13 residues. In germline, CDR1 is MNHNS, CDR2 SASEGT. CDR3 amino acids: CASSARAPYEQYF. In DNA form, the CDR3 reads TGTGCCAGCAGTGCCCGGGCCCCCTACGAGCAGTACTTC.